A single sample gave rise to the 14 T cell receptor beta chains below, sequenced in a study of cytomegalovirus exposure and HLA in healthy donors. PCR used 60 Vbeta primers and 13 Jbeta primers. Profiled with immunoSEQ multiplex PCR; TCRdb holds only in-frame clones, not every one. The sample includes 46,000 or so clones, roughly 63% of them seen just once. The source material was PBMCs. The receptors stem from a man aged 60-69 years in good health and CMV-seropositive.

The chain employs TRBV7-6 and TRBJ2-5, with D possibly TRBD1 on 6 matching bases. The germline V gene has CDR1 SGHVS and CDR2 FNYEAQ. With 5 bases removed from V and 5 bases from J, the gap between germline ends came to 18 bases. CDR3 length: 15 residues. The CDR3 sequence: CASSQKTGFGETQYF. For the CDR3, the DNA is TGTGCCAGCAGCCAAAAAACAGGGTTCGGGGAGACCCAGTACTTC.

CDR3 nucleotide sequence: TGTGCCAGCAGCCATCATTTTCCGGGACAGGGTACCGAGCAGTACTTC. Amino acids: CASSHHFPGQGTEQYF. The V and J genes are TRBV4-2 and TRBJ2-7; TRBD1 agrees at 9 bases. Germline-derived CDR1 and CDR2 are LGHNA and YNFKEQ. V gave up 3 bases and J gave up 6 bases; unmatched junction bases: 12. The CDR3 has 16 residues.

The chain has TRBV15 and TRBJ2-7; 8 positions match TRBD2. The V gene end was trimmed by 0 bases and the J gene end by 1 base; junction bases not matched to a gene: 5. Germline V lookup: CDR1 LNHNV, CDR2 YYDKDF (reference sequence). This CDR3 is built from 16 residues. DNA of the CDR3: TGTGCCACCAGCAGAGATTCGGCTAGCGGGTCCTACGAGCAGTACTTC. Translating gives CATSRDSASGSYEQYF.

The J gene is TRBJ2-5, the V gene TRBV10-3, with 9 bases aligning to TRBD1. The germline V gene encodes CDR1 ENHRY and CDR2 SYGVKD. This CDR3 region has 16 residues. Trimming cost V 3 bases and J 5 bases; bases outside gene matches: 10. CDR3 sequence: CAISDFADRGGETQYF. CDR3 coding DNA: TGTGCCATCAGTGATTTCGCGGACAGGGGTGGTGAGACCCAGTACTTC.

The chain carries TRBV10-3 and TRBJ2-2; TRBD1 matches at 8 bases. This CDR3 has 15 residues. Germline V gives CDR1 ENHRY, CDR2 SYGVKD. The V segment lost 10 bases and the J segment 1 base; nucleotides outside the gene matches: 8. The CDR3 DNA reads TGTGCCACCAGGGGGCTGGGACAGAACACCGGGGAGCTGTTTTTT. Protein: CATRGLGQNTGELFF.

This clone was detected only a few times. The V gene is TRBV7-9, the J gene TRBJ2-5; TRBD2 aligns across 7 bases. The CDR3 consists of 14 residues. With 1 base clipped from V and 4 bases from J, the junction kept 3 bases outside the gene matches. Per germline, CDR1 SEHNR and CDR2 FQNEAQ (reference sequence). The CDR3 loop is CASSLGTRGETQYF. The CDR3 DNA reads TGTGCCAGCAGCTTAGGGACTAGAGGAGAGACCCAGTACTTC.

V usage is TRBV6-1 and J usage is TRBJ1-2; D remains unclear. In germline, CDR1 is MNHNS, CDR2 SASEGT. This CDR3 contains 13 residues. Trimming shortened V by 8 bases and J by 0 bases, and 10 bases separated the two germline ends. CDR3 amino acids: CASGNIANYGYTF. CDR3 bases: TGTGCCAGCGGCAACATTGCTAACTATGGCTACACCTTC.

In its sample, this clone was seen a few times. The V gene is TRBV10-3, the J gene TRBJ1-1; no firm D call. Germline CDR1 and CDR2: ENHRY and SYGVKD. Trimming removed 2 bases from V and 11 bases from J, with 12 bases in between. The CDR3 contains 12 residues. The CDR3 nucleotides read TGTGCCATCAGTGAGGATAGGAGGCAGGCTTTCTTT. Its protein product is CAISEDRRQAFF.

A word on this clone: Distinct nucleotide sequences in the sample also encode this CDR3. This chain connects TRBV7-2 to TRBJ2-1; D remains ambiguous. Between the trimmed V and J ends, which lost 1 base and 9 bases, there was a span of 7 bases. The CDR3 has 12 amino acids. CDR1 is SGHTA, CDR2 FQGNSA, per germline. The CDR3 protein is CASSLVEVEQFF. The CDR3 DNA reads TGTGCCAGCAGCTTAGTAGAGGTTGAGCAGTTCTTC.

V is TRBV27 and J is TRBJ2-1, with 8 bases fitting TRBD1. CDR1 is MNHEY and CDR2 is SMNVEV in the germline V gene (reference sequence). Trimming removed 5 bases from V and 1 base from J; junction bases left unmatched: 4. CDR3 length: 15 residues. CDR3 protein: CASSRQGRSYNEQFF. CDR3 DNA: TGTGCCAGCAGTAGACAGGGGAGGTCCTACAATGAGCAGTTCTTC.

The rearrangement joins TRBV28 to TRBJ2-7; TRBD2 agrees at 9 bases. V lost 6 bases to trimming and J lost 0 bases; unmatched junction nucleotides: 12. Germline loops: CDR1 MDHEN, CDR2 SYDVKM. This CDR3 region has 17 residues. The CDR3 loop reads CASSRRREGPSSYEQYF. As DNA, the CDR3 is TGTGCCAGCAGCCGGCGGCGGGAGGGCCCGAGCTCCTACGAGCAGTACTTC.

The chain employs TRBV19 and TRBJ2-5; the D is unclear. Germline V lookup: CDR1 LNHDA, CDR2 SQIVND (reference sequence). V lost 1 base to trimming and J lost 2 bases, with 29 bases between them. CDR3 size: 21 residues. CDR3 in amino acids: CASSIVGFGRAALVKQETQYF. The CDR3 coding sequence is TGTGCCAGTAGTATAGTGGGCTTTGGCAGAGCAGCACTGGTAAAGCAAGAGACCCAGTACTTC.

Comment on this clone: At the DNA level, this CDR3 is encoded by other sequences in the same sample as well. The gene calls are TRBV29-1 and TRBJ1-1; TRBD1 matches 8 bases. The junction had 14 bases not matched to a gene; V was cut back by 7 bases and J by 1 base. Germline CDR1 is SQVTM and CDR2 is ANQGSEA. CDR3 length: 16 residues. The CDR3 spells CSATGSLDRENTEAFF. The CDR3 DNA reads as TGCAGCGCCACGGGCTCCTTGGACAGGGAGAACACTGAAGCTTTCTTT.

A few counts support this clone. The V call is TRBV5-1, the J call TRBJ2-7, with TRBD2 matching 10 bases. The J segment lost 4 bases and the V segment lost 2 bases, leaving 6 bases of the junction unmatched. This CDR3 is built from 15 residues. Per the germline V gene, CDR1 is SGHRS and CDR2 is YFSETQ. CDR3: CASSFGLAEPYEQYF. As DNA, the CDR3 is TGCGCCAGCAGCTTCGGACTAGCGGAGCCTTACGAGCAGTACTTC.